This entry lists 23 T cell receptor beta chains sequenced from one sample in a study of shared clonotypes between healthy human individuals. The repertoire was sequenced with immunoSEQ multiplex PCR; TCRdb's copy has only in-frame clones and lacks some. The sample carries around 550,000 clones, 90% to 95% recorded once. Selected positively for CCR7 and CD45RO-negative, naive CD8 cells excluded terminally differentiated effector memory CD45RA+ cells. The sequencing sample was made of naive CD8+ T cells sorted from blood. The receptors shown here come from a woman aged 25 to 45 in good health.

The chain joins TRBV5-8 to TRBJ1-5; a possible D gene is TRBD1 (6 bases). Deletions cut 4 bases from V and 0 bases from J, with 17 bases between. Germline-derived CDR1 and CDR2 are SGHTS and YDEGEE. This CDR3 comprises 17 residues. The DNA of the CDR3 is TGTGCCAGCAGCCAAAACCTCAGGGGTTATAGCAATCAGCCCCAGCATTTT. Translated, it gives CASSQNLRGYSNQPQHF.

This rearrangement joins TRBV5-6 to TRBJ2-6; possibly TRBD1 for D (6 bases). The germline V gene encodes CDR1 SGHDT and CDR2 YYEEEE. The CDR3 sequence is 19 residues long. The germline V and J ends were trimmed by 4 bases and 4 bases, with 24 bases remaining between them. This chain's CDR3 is CASSRDTPFIFSGANVLTF. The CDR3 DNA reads TGTGCCAGCAGCCGGGACACCCCTTTTATCTTTTCGGGGGCCAACGTCCTGACTTTC.

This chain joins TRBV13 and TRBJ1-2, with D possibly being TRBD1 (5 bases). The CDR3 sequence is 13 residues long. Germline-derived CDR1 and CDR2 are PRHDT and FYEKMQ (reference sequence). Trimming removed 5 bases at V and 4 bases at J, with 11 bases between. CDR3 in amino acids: CASSTGTFYGYTF. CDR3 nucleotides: TGTGCCAGCAGCACCGGGACCTTCTATGGCTACACCTTC.

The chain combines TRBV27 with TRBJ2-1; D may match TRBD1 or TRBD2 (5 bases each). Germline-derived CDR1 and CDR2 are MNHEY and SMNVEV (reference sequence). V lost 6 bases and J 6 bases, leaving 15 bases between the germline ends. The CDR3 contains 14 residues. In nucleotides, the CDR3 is TGTGCCAGCAGCCCCCGGGACGTGGGCAATGAGCAGTTCTTC. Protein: CASSPRDVGNEQFF.

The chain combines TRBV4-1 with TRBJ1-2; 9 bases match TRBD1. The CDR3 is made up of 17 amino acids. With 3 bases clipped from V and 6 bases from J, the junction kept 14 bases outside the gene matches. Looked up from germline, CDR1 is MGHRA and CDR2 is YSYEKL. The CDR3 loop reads CASSHGTGLFGKNGYTF. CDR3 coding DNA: TGCGCCAGCAGCCATGGGACAGGGTTGTTCGGGAAGAATGGCTACACCTTC.

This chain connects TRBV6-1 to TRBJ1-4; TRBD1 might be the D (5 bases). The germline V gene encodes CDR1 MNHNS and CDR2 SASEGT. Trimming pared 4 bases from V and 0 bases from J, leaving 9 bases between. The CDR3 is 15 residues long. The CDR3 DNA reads TGTGCCAGCAGTGGGTCAGGGTCAACTAATGAAAAACTGTTTTTT. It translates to CASSGSGSTNEKLFF.

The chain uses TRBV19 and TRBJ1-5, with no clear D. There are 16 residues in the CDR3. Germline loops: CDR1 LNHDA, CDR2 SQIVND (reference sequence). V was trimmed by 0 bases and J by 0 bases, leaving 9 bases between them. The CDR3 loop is CASSIESQNSNQPQHF. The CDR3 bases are TGTGCCAGTAGTATAGAGAGTCAGAATAGCAATCAGCCCCAGCATTTT.

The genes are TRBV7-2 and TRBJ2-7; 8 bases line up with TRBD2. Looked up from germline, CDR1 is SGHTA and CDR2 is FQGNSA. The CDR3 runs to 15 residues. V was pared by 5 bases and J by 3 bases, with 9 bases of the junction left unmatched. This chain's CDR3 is CASSTGLASFYEQYF. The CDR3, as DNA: TGTGCCAGCAGCACCGGACTAGCCTCCTTCTACGAGCAGTACTTC. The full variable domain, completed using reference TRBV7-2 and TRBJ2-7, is GAGVSQSPSNKVTEKGKDVELRCDPISGHTALYWYRQSLGQGLEFLIYFQGNSAPDKSGLPSDRFSAERTGGSVSTLTIQRTQQEDSAVYLCASSTGLASFYEQYFGPGTRLTVT.

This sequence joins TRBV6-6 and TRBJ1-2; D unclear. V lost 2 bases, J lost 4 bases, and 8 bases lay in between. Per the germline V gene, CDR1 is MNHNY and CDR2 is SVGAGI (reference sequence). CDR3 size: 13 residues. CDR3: CASSYLDIYGYTF. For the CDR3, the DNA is TGTGCCAGCAGTTACCTCGACATCTATGGCTACACCTTC.

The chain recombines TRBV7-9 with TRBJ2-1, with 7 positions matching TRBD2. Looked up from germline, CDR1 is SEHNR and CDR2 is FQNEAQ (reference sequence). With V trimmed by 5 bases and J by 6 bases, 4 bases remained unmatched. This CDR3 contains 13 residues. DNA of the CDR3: TGTGCCAGCAGCCTGAGGACTAGCAATGAGCAGTTCTTC. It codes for CASSLRTSNEQFF.

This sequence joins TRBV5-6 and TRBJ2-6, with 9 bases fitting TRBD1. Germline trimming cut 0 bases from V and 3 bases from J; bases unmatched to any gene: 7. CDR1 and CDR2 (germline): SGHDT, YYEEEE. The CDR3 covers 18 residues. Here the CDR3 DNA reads TGTGCCAGCAGCTTGGACGACAGGGGGTCCCTTGGGGCCAACGTCCTGACTTTC. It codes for CASSLDDRGSLGANVLTF.

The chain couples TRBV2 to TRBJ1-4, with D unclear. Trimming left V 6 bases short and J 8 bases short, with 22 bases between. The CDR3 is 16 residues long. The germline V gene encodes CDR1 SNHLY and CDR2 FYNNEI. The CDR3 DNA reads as TGTGCCAGCAGGAAGGACCTAACCGCTACGGGGGAAAAACTGTTTTTT. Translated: CASRKDLTATGEKLFF.

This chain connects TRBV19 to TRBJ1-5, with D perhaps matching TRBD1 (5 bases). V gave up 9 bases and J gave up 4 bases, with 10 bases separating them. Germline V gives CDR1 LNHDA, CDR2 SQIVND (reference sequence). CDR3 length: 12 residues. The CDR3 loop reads CARDKANQPQHF. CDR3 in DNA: TGTGCCAGGGACAAGGCAAATCAGCCCCAGCATTTT.

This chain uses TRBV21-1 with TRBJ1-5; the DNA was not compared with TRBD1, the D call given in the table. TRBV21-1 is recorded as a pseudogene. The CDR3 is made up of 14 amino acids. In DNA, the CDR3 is TGTGCCAGCAGCAAAGACCCAGGTTGTAAGCCCCAGCATTTT. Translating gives CASSKDPGCKPQHF.

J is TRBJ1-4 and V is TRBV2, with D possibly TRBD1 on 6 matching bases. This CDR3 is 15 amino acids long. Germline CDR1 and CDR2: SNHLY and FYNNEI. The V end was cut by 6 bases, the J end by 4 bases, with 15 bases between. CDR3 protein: CASRPETGNNEKLFF. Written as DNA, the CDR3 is TGTGCCAGCAGACCCGAGACAGGAAATAATGAAAAACTGTTTTTT.

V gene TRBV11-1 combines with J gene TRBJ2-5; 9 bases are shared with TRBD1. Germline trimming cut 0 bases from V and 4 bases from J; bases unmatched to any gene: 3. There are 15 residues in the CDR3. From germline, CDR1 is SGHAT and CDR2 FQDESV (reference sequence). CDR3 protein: CASSLAQGQGETQYF. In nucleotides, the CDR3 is TGTGCCAGCAGCTTAGCCCAGGGACAGGGAGAGACCCAGTACTTC.

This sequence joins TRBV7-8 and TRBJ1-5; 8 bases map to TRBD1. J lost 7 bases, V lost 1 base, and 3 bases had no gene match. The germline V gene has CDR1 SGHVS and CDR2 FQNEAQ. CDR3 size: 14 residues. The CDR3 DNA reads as TGTGCCAGCAGCTTAGGCAGGGGGCGGCAGCCCCAGCATTTT. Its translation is CASSLGRGRQPQHF.

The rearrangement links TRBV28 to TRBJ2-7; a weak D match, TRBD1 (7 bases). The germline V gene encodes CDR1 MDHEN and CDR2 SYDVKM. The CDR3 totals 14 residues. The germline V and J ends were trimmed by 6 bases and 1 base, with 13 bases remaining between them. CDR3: CASRRAGQSYEQYF. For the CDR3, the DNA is TGTGCCAGCAGGAGGGCGGGACAGTCCTACGAGCAGTACTTC.

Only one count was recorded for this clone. CDR3 DNA sequence: TGTGCCAGCGTCTCTGGGGCCAACGTCCTGACTTTC. Protein: CASVSGANVLTF. This chain uses TRBV11-2 with TRBJ2-6; D is ambiguous. Germline CDR1 and CDR2: SGHAT and FQNNGV. This CDR3 contains 12 residues. Trimming shortened V by 8 bases and J by 0 bases, and 2 bases separated the two germline ends.

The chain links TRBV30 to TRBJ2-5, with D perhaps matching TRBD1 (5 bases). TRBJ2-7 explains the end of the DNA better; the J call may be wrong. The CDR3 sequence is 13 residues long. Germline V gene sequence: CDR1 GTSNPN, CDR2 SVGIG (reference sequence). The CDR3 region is CAWISDTSYEQYF. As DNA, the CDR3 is TGTGCCTGGATTTCGGACACCTCCTACGAGCAGTACTTC.

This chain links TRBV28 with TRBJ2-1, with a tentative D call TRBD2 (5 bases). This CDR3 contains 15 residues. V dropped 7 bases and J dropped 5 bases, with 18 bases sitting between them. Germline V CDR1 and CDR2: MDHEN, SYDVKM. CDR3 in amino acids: CASNALTRTDNEQFF. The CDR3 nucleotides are TGTGCCAGCAACGCCCTGACGCGGACTGACAATGAGCAGTTCTTC.

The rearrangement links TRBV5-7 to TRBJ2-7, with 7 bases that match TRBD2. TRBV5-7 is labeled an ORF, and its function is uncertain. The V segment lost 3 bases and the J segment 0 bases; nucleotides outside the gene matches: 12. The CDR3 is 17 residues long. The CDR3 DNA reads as TGTGCCAGCAGCTCAGACCCTACTAGCGCGAGCTCCTACGAGCAGTACTTC. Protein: CASSSDPTSASSYEQYF.

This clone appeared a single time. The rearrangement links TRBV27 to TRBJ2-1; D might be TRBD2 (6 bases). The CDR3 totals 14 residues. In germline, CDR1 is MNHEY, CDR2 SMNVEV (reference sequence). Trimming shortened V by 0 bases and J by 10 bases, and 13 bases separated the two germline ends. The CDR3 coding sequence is TGTGCCAGCAGTTTATCTGTGGGGGGACGCGAGCAGTTCTTC. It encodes CASSLSVGGREQFF.